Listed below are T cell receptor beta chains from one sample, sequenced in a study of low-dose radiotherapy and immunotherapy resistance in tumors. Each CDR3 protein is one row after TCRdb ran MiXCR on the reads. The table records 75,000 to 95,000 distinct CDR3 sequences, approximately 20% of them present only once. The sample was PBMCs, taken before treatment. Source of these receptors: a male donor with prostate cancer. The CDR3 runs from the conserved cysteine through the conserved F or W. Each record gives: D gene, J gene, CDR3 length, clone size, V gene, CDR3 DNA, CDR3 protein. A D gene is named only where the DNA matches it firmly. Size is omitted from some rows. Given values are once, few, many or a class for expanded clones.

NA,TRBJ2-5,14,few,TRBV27,TGTGCCAGCAGTACATCAACGCGGGGAGAGACCCAGTACTTC,CASSTSTRGETQYF
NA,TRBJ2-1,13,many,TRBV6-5,TGTGCCAGCGGCCAAGGGGGTTCGCGAGAGCAGTTCTTC,CASGQGGSREQFF
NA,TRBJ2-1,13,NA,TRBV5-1,TGCGCCAGCAGCCCCCTCAGGCAGGATGAGCAGTTCTTC,CASSPLRQDEQFF
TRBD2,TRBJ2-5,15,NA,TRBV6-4,TGTGCCAGCAGCCGGACTAGCGGGGGGGCGGAGACCCAGTACTTC,CASSRTSGGAETQYF
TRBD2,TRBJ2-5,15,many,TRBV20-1,TGCAGTGCTAGAGATGGACTAGCGAGCCAAGAGACCCAGTACTTC,CSARDGLASQETQYF
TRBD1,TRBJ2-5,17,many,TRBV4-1,TGCGCCAGCAGCCAAGATAACGGTGCAGGGGGTTTGTGGACCCAGTACTTC,CASSQDNGAGGLWTQYF
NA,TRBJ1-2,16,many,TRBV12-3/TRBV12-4,TGTGCCAGCAGTCCTCGTACCGGGATAACTAACTATGGCTACACCTTC,CASSPRTGITNYGYTF
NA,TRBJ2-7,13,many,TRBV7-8,TGTGCCAGCAGCTTGGACACCCTCTACGAGCAGTACTTC,CASSLDTLYEQYF
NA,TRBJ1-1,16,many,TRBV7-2,TGTGCCAGCAGCCGCGGGCGAGGGACCCGGGAGGGTGAAGCTTTCTTT,CASSRGRGTREGEAFF
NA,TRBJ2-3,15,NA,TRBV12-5,TGTGCTAGTTTGCGGGGCGGGACGGAACGAAATACGCAGTATTTT,CASLRGGTERNTQYF
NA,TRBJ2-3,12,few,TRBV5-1,TGCGCCAGCAGCTTGGCTCAGGGTGCGCAGTATTTT,CASSLAQGAQYF
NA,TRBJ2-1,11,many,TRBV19,TGTGCCAGTGCGACCTACAGGGAGCAGTTCTTC,CASATYREQFF
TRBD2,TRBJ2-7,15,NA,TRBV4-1,TGCGCCAGCAGCCAAGGCGGGACTAGCTCCTACGAGCAGTACTTC,CASSQGGTSSYEQYF
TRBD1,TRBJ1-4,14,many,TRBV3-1,TGTGCCAGCAGCCAAAGGACAGGGTTTGAAAAACTGTTTTTT,CASSQRTGFEKLFF
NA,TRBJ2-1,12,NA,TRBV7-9,TGTGCCAGCAGCCAAGTGAGTAATGAGCAGTTCTTC,CASSQVSNEQFF
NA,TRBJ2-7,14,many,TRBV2,TGTGCCAGCTACGCCCTGGATGACTCCTACGAGCAGTACTTC,CASYALDDSYEQYF
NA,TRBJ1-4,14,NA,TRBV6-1,TGTGCCAGCAGTCGGGGGGGAGCTAATGAAAAACTGTTTTTT,CASSRGGANEKLFF
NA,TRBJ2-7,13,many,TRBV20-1,TGCAGTGCTAGGAAGGCGGGCAGGGACGAGCAGTACTTC,CSARKAGRDEQYF
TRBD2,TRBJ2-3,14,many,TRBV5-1,TGCGCCAGCAGCATCGGGACTAGTCTCGATACGCAGTATTTT,CASSIGTSLDTQYF
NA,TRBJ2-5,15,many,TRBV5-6,TGTGCCAGCAGCTTTGGAAGGGCGGGCCAAGAGACCCAGTACTTC,CASSFGRAGQETQYF
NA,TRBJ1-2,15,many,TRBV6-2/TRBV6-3,TGTGCCAGCAGTTACTCCGGGACGTTGGGCTATGGCTACACCTTC,CASSYSGTLGYGYTF
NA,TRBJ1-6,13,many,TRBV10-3,TGTGCCATCAAGGGGCAGTTGGATTCACCCCTCCACTTT,CAIKGQLDSPLHF
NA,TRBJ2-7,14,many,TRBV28,TGTGCCAGCAGGAGGGGGGGAGGGAACTACGAGCAGTACTTC,CASRRGGGNYEQYF
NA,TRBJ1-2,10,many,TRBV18,TGTGCCACCAGTGACTATGGCTACACCTTC,CATSDYGYTF
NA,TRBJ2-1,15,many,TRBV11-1,TGTGCCAGCAGCTTAGGCCGTGCGGGTCGCAATGAGCAGTTCTTC,CASSLGRAGRNEQFF
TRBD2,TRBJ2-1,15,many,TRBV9,TGTGCCAGCAGCGTGACTAGCGGGATAGACAATGAGCAGTTCTTC,CASSVTSGIDNEQFF
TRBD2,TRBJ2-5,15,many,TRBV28,TGTGCCAGCAGTCCCTTAACTAGCGCCTCGGAGACCCAGTACTTC,CASSPLTSASETQYF
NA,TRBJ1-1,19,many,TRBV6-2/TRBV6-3,TGTGCCAGCAGTTACTCTGTGACAGGTGGAATTGGGAATTGGGGGGCCGCTTTCTTT,CASSYSVTGGIGNWGAAFF
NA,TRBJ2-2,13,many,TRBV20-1,TGCAGTGCTGGCAACAGAGGTACCGGGGAGCTGTTTTTT,CSAGNRGTGELFF
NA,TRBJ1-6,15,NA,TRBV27,TGTGCCAGCAGTCCTTGGGGGGGGTTTAATTCACCCCTCCACTTT,CASSPWGGFNSPLHF
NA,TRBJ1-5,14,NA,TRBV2,TGTGCCAGCAGCTTAGACCGGGGGATGATGCCCCAGCATTTT,CASSLDRGMMPQHF
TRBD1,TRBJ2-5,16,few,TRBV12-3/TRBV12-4,TGTGCCAGCAGTTTAGGCGATGGGACAGGGGGAGAGACCCAGTACTTC,CASSLGDGTGGETQYF
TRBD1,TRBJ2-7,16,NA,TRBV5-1,TGCGCCAGCAGCGTGGACGGGACAGGGGTCCCCTACGAGCAGTACTTC,CASSVDGTGVPYEQYF
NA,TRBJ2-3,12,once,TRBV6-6,TGTGCCAGCAGTGAAACGGCAGATACGCAGTATTTT,CASSETADTQYF
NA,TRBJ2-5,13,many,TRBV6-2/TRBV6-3,TGTGCCAGCAGTTACTCGGGGAAAGAGACCCAGTACTTC,CASSYSGKETQYF
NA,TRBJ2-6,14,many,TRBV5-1,TGTGCCAGCAGCCAAGATTCTGGGGCCAACGTCCTGACTTTC,CASSQDSGANVLTF
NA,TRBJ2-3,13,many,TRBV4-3,TGCGCCAGCAGCCTCATTACCGCAGATACGCAGTATTTT,CASSLITADTQYF
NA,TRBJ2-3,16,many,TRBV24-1,TGTGCCACCAGTGATTCGTCGGGATACAGCACAGATACGCAGTATTTT,CATSDSSGYSTDTQYF
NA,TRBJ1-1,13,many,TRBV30,TGTGCCTGGAGTGTTGTCGTGAACACTGAAGCTTTCTTT,CAWSVVVNTEAFF
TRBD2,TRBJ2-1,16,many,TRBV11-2,TGTGCCAGCAGCTCCTTAGCGGGGGGCGGTTTCGGTGAGCAGTTCTTC,CASSSLAGGGFGEQFF
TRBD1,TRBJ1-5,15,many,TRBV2,TGTGCCAGCAGGCCCGGGACAGCCAGCAATCAGCCCCAGCATTTT,CASRPGTASNQPQHF
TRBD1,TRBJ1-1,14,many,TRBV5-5,TGTGCCAGCAGCTTCTCAGGGGGCGGCAATGAAGCTTTCTTT,CASSFSGGGNEAFF